This T cell receptor (beta chain) was identified in a study of response to subunit inactivated influenza vaccine. Using its own MiXCR run on the RT-PCR reads, TCRdb lists one record per CDR3 protein. The sample records about half a million distinct CDR3 sequences, approximately 11% being singletons. Germline CDR1 reads SGHRS; CDR2 reads YFSETQ. Trimming shortened V by 4 bases and J by 1 base, and 12 bases separated the two germline ends. The CDR3 runs to 14 residues. This clonotype appeared a few times. This TCR was sampled from a man aged 45-65 years who received an inactivated influenza vaccine. The specimen was PBMCs from blood, collected around seven weeks after vaccination. The gene calls are TRBV5-1 and TRBJ2-7; D not resolved. CDR3 protein: CASSATGPSYEQYF. CDR3 nucleotides: TGCGCCAGCAGCGCCACCGGGCCTTCCTACGAGCAGTACTTC. Supplemented by reference TRBV5-1 and TRBJ2-7, the full variable domain reads KAGVTQTPRYLIKTRGQQVTLSCSPISGHRSVSWYQQTPGQGLQFLFEYFSETQRNKGNFPGRFSGRQFSNSRSEMNVSTLELGDSALYLCASSATGPSYEQYFGPGTRLTVT.